This entry describes one T cell receptor beta chain. The CDR3 runs to 15 residues. The junction had 10 bases not matched to a gene; V was cut back by 3 bases and J by 8 bases. Germline V CDR1 and CDR2: LNHDA, SQIVND (reference sequence). The data belong to a study of blood T cell repertoires in COVID-19. In the original processing: Reference gene primer amplification in the assay estimated nucleated cell counts. Here immunoSEQ multiplex PCR was the method, and the copy in TCRdb shows in-frame clones only, minus some. V and J calls and clone size are copied from that table; D and trimming were computed from the DNA. The table includes roughly 200,000 clones, about 83% detected once.

The sequence was collected from a woman younger than 45 with COVID-19, enrolled during active disease. The chain recombines TRBV19 with TRBJ2-1, with 7 bases that match TRBD2. Sequencing was done on a sample of peripheral blood. The CDR3 sequence: CASSMGLAAVDEQFF. CDR3 coding DNA: TGTGCCAGTAGTATGGGGCTAGCGGCCGTCGATGAGCAGTTCTTC.